This entry is about one TCR beta chain. The CDR3 extends over 14 amino acids. The germline V gene encodes CDR1 MNHEY and CDR2 SMNVEV (reference sequence). Trimming took 2 bases from V and 6 from J, leaving 10 bases between them. Primers used in a second PCR of about 6 to 11 cycles were a sample-barcoded 5' primer and a J-beta primer mix. TCRdb processed the 5' RACE reads anew with MiXCR; each CDR3 protein has one entry. The repertoire holds 1.2 million to 1.5 million distinct CDR3 sequences, with approximately 38% as singletons. This sample is part of a study of blood T cells in healthy people across ages. Healthy Russian Caucasian donors spanned ages roughly 6 to 100 years.

The chain uses TRBV27 and TRBJ2-2, with D perhaps TRBD2 (6 bases). The TCR sequence derives from a woman under 30 in good health. The sequenced sample was blood. The CDR3, as DNA: TGTGCCAGCAGTTTAGGAGGGCTTTCCGGGGAGCTGTTTTTT. Translation gives CASSLGGLSGELFF.